These 4 T cell receptor beta chains share one sample of origin, sequenced in a study of neurological immune-mediated disorders. Time point indicated: longitudinal time-point 3. TCRdb re-called the 5' RACE reads with MiXCR, one entry per CDR3 protein. This table holds about 45,000 distinct CDR3 sequences, approximately 12% found once. The sequencing sample was made of PBMCs. Source of these receptors: a man under 40 in good health.

This clonotype has at least ten counts. The chain uses TRBV5-1 and TRBJ2-1, with D possibly being TRBD1 or TRBD2 (5 bases each). This CDR3 contains 13 residues. Germline V lookup: CDR1 SGHRS, CDR2 YFSETQ. Trimming took 7 bases from V and 2 from J, leaving 10 bases between them. The CDR3 nucleotides are TGCGCCAGCCAACGGGGCGCCTACAATGAGCAGTTCTTC. The encoded protein is CASQRGAYNEQFF.

This clonotype was seen many times. This chain connects TRBV7-8 to TRBJ2-1; D tentatively fits TRBD1 or TRBD2 (5 bases each). This CDR3 is built from 15 residues. Between the trimmed V and J ends, which lost 1 base and 5 bases, there was a span of 12 bases. The germline CDR1 and CDR2 sequences are SGHVS and FQNEAQ. CDR3 sequence (DNA): TGTGCCAGCAGCTTAGTTGAGGGGAATCACAATGAGCAGTTCTTC. This codes for CASSLVEGNHNEQFF.

This clonotype has at least ten counts. The chain combines TRBV29-1 with TRBJ2-1; 8 bases agree with TRBD2. J lost 6 bases, V lost 6 bases, and 7 bases had no gene match. Germline V gives CDR1 SQVTM, CDR2 ANQGSEA. The CDR3 sequence is 13 residues long. This chain's CDR3 is CSVQAGVGNEQFF. CDR3 DNA sequence: TGCAGCGTCCAAGCGGGAGTTGGCAATGAGCAGTTCTTC.

This clonotype has just a few counts. This could be a read error, since a much larger clone is one nucleotide away. The genes are TRBV12-3 or TRBV12-4 and TRBJ2-1, with D uncertain. CDR3 length: 11 residues. CDR3 region: CVSTSYNEQFF. As DNA, the CDR3 is TGTGTCAGCACCTCCTACAATGAGCAGTTCTTC.